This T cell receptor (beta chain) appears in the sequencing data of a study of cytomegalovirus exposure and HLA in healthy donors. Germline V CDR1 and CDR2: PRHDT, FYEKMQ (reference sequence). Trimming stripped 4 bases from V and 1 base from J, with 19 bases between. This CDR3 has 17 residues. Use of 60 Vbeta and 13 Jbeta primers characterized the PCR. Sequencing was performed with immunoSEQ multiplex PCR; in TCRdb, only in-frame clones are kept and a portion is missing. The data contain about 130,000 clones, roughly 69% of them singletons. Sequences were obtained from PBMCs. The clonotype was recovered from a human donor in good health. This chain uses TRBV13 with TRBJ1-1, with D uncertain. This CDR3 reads CASSSYQTLHGNTEAFF. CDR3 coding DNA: TGTGCCAGCAGCTCCTATCAAACCTTGCATGGGAACACTGAAGCTTTCTTT.